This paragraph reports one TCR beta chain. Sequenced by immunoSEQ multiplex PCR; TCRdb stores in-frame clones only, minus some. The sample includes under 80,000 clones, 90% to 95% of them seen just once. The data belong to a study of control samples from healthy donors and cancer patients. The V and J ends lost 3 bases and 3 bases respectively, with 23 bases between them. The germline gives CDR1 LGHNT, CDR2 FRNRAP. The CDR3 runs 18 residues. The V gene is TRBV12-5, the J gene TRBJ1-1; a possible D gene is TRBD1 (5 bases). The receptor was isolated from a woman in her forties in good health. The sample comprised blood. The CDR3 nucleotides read TGTGCTAGTGGTTTAGGGATTAGGACACTCCGGGAATACACTGAAGCTTTCTTT. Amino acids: CASGLGIRTLREYTEAFF.